Following are 29 T cell receptor beta chains from one sample sequenced in a study of graft-versus-host responses after intestinal transplantation. Some clones are missing from TCRdb's copy, which holds only in-frame ones; the method was immunoSEQ multiplex PCR. The sample has more than 12,000 clones, 30% to 40% seen once; the top ten hold around 15%. Plated together were 200,000 CFSE-labeled responder cells and 200,000 irradiated, violet-dye-labeled stimulator cells. The sequences come from alloreactive CD8+ T cells from a mixed lymphocyte reaction culture, collected before intestinal transplant. The subset: CFSE-low proliferating T cells sorted from roughly six-day pre-transplant mixed lymphocyte reaction (GvH or HvG direction). These receptors came from a human patient who received an intestinal transplant.

The rearrangement links TRBV5-1 to TRBJ2-2; D is possibly TRBD2 (6 bases). The germline gives CDR1 SGHRS, CDR2 YFSETQ. Trimming left V 0 bases short and J 7 bases short, with 13 bases between. This CDR3 spans 15 amino acids. For the CDR3, the DNA is TGCGCCAGCAGCTTGGACCGCGGGATTGACGGGGAGCTGTTTTTT. This codes for CASSLDRGIDGELFF.

This clone was seen a few times. This chain joins TRBV19 and TRBJ2-1; tentatively, D is TRBD1 (5 bases). V was trimmed by 3 bases and J by 8 bases, leaving 8 bases between them. CDR3 length: 12 residues. Germline V gene lookup returns CDR1 LNHDA and CDR2 SQIVND (reference sequence). The CDR3 DNA follows: TGTGCCAGTAGTATTTGGGGCTATGAGCAGTTCTTC. This encodes CASSIWGYEQFF.

This clone is medium-sized by share. This chain joins TRBV30 and TRBJ2-7; TRBD1 agrees at 8 bases. V shed 0 bases, J shed 2 bases, and the junction held 3 bases outside the gene matches. This CDR3 comprises 14 residues. Germline V gene data show CDR1 as GTSNPN and CDR2 as SVGIG (reference sequence). CDR3 sequence (DNA): TGTGCCTGGAGTGTTGGGACAGGCCCCTACGAGCAGTACTTC. Amino acids: CAWSVGTGPYEQYF. Full variable domain (rest looked up from reference TRBV30 and TRBJ2-7): SQTIHQWPATLVQPVGSPLSLECTVEGTSNPNLYWYRQAAGRGLQLLFYSVGIGQISSEVPQNLSASRPQDRQFILSSKKLLLSDSGFYLCAWSVGTGPYEQYFGPGTRLTVT.

The chain recombines TRBV4-1 with TRBJ2-2, with D maybe TRBD1 (5 bases). CDR3 size: 17 residues. The germline gives CDR1 MGHRA, CDR2 YSYEKL. V was cut by 2 bases and J by 0 bases, with 13 bases left in between. CDR3 region: CASSQIRQTANTGELFF. CDR3 nucleotides: TGCGCCAGCAGCCAAATCCGACAGACCGCGAACACCGGGGAGCTGTTTTTT.

This clone was picked up a small number of times. The gene calls are TRBV5-1 and TRBJ2-7; no clear D gene. CDR3 length: 14 residues. Germline V CDR1 and CDR2: SGHRS, YFSETQ. V was cut by 6 bases and J by 3 bases, with 16 bases left in between. The CDR3 DNA reads as TGCGCCAGCATTTCCCCGGTTTCCTTCTACGAGCAGTACTTC. Translated: CASISPVSFYEQYF.

Relative to its sample, this clone is medium-sized. This chain links TRBV9 with TRBJ2-3, with TRBD2 identical over 14 bases. Germline loops: CDR1 SGDLS, CDR2 YYNGEE. CDR3 length equals 16 residues. J lost 4 bases, V lost 4 bases, and 5 bases had no gene match. Here the CDR3 reads CASSPGTSGSADTQYF. The CDR3 DNA sequence: TGTGCCAGCAGCCCAGGGACTAGCGGGAGCGCAGATACGCAGTATTTT.

This rearrangement joins TRBV30 to TRBJ2-2; the match to TRBD1 covers 10 bases. Per the germline V gene, CDR1 is GTSNPN and CDR2 is SVGIG (reference sequence). The CDR3 contains 13 residues. The V and J ends lost 8 bases and 8 bases, in that order; junction bases with no gene match: 8. The CDR3 DNA follows: TGTGCCACCGGGACAGGGGTCGGTGGGGAGCTGTTTTTT. It is translated as CATGTGVGGELFF.

The chain combines TRBV27 with TRBJ2-1; perhaps TRBD2 as D (6 bases). The V gene lost 4 bases and the J gene lost 5 bases, with 18 bases spanning the gap. From germline, CDR1 is MNHEY and CDR2 SMNVEV (reference sequence). This CDR3 is built from 16 residues. Here the CDR3 reads CASSSIGGVKDNEQFF. CDR3 in DNA: TGTGCCAGCAGTTCCATCGGGGGAGTTAAGGACAATGAGCAGTTCTTC.

The rearrangement uses TRBV25-1 and TRBJ2-7; 11 positions agree with TRBD1. The germline V gene encodes CDR1 MGHDK and CDR2 SYGVNS. There are 14 residues in the CDR3. J lost 3 bases, V lost 4 bases, and 2 bases had no gene match. The CDR3 loop is CASSVGTGGYEQYF. CDR3 bases: TGTGCCAGCAGTGTTGGGACAGGGGGCTACGAGCAGTACTTC.

This clone was seen only a few times. The chain has TRBV7-9 and TRBJ2-2; TRBD2 matches at 7 bases. Germline values: CDR1 SEHNR, CDR2 FQNEAQ (reference sequence). Trimming removed 2 bases from V and 6 bases from J; junction bases left unmatched: 9. This CDR3 comprises 16 residues. The CDR3 loop reads CASSLLAGVRAGELFF. The CDR3 DNA is TGTGCCAGCAGCTTACTGGCGGGAGTTCGTGCCGGGGAGCTGTTTTTT.

This chain connects TRBV5-1 to TRBJ2-1; 7 bases agree with TRBD2. V was pared by 3 bases and J by 9 bases, with 15 bases of the junction left unmatched. CDR3 size: 16 residues. The germline CDR1 and CDR2 sequences are SGHRS and YFSETQ. The CDR3, as DNA: TGCGCCAGCAGCTCATTCCTAGCGGTCCTCGGGCGTGAGCAGTTCTTC. It translates to CASSSFLAVLGREQFF.

The V gene is TRBV5-1, the J gene TRBJ1-1; TRBD1 might be the D (5 bases). V lost 6 bases to trimming and J lost 1 base, with 22 bases between them. Germline CDR1 is SGHRS and CDR2 is YFSETQ. The CDR3 extends over 17 amino acids. For the CDR3, the DNA is TGCGCCAGCACCCCGCTTGGGCTCCCGACAGCGAACACTGAAGCTTTCTTT. Protein product: CASTPLGLPTANTEAFF.

This clone was picked up a small number of times. The genes are TRBV21-1 and TRBJ2-7; TRBD2, as called in the table, went unchecked against the DNA. TRBV21-1 is deemed a pseudogene. The CDR3 runs to 13 residues. For the CDR3, the DNA is TGTGCCAGCAGCACCGGGGTTTCCTACGAGCAGTACTTC. This encodes CASSTGVSYEQYF.

This clone is medium-sized (0.01 to 0.1%) within its sample. The chain employs TRBV13 and TRBJ1-2; 7 positions agree with TRBD1. This CDR3 is built from 16 residues. J lost 2 bases, V lost 1 base, and 7 bases had no gene match. Germline assignment: CDR1 PRHDT and CDR2 FYEKMQ (reference sequence). CDR3 coding DNA: TGTGCCAGCAGCTTAGTCACTTCGGGACAGAACTATGGCTACACCTTC. Translated: CASSLVTSGQNYGYTF.

The chain links TRBV7-6 to TRBJ2-1; 12 bases are a match to TRBD2. The J segment lost 6 bases and the V segment lost 3 bases, leaving 3 bases of the junction unmatched. CDR1 and CDR2 from the germline V gene are SGHVS and FNYEAQ. The CDR3 runs to 15 residues. CDR3 in DNA: TGTGCCAGCAGCTTGGCTAGCGGGGGGGCCAATGAGCAGTTCTTC. This encodes CASSLASGGANEQFF.

This rearrangement joins TRBV7-9 to TRBJ1-1; no firm D call. The CDR3 has 14 residues. Per germline, CDR1 SEHNR and CDR2 FQNEAQ (reference sequence). Trimming shortened V by 5 bases and J by 7 bases, and 17 bases separated the two germline ends. The CDR3 DNA reads as TGTGCCAGCAGCCGCATCTGGGGAGTTGGTGAAGCTTTCTTT. This sequence encodes CASSRIWGVGEAFF. Variable domain in full (rest from reference TRBV7-9 and TRBJ1-1): DTGVSQNPRHKITKRGQNVTFRCDPISEHNRLYWYRQTLGQGPEFLTYFQNEAQLEKSRLLSDRFSAERPKGSFSTLEIQRTEQGDSAMYLCASSRIWGVGEAFFGQGTRLTVV.

This clone appeared a few times. This chain joins TRBV28 and TRBJ2-7, with 9 bases fitting TRBD1. This CDR3 is built from 16 residues. Germline loops: CDR1 MDHEN, CDR2 SYDVKM. Losses at the gene ends were 2 bases for V and 4 bases for J; bases not matched to a gene: 9. The CDR3 DNA sequence: TGTGCCAGCAGTTTAGTGACGGGACAGGGAATTTACGAGCAGTACTTC. Protein: CASSLVTGQGIYEQYF.

This chain joins TRBV7-2 and TRBJ2-7; D not certain. This CDR3 is 12 amino acids long. The V end was cut by 0 bases, the J end by 3 bases, with 3 bases between. CDR1 is SGHTA, CDR2 FQGNSA, per germline. CDR3 residues: CASSLAVYEQYF. The CDR3 DNA sequence: TGTGCCAGCAGCTTAGCCGTCTACGAGCAGTACTTC. Together with reference TRBV7-2 and TRBJ2-7, the CDR3 gives the full variable domain: GAGVSQSPSNKVTEKGKDVELRCDPISGHTALYWYRQSLGQGLEFLIYFQGNSAPDKSGLPSDRFSAERTGGSVSTLTIQRTQQEDSAVYLCASSLAVYEQYFGPGTRLTVT.

This chain joins TRBV27 and TRBJ2-7, with 8 nucleotides matching TRBD1. The CDR3 has 12 residues. The ends lost 10 bases at V and 0 bases at J; junction bases unmatched: 2. Germline assignment: CDR1 MNHEY and CDR2 SMNVEV (reference sequence). CDR3 sequence reads: CAIGQGSYEQYF. CDR3 coding DNA: TGTGCCATAGGACAGGGCTCCTACGAGCAGTACTTC.

The genes are TRBV5-4 and TRBJ2-7; the match to TRBD1 covers 8 bases. The ends lost 5 bases at V and 0 bases at J; junction bases unmatched: 7. The CDR3 consists of 15 residues. Germline CDR1 reads SGHNT; CDR2 reads YYREEE (reference sequence). CDR3 sequence (DNA): TGTGCCAGCAGGGAAGGACAGGGCAGCTCCTACGAGCAGTACTTC. It is translated as CASREGQGSSYEQYF.

This clone is medium-sized by share. The chain is built from TRBV27 and TRBJ2-7; 8 positions match TRBD1. Germline loops: CDR1 MNHEY, CDR2 SMNVEV (reference sequence). This CDR3 comprises 14 residues. V shed 3 bases and J 3 bases; nucleotides not matched to a gene: 4. Here the CDR3 DNA reads TGTGCCAGCAGTTTTGGCGGACAGGGCTACGAGCAGTACTTC. Its translation: CASSFGGQGYEQYF.

In DNA form, the CDR3 reads TGCGCCAGCAGCCAAGTTCGAGATCTCGGGGAGCTGTTTTTT. Its translation is CASSQVRDLGELFF. The V gene is TRBV4-1, the J gene TRBJ2-2; D uncertain. The CDR3 is made up of 14 amino acids. CDR1 is MGHRA, CDR2 YSYEKL, per germline. The V end lost 1 base, the J end lost 7 bases, and 10 bases lay between the germline ends.

This clone was counted only a few times. The V and J genes are TRBV6-5 and TRBJ2-1; D not certain. The CDR3 covers 14 residues. CDR1 and CDR2 (germline): MNHEY, SVGAGI. Trimming stripped 6 bases from V and 2 bases from J, with 11 bases between. This CDR3 reads CASSYAKPYNEQFF. CDR3 nucleotide sequence: TGTGCCAGCAGCTACGCTAAGCCCTACAATGAGCAGTTCTTC.

The sample holds a few counts of this clone. This chain uses TRBV4-1 with TRBJ2-2, with 8 bases that match TRBD2. The trim removed 1 base at V and 5 bases at J, leaving 3 bases unmatched. Germline assignment: CDR1 MGHRA and CDR2 YSYEKL. The CDR3 has 15 amino acids. CDR3 nucleotide sequence: TGCGCCAGCAGCCAAGTCACGGGGGGGACCGGGGAGCTGTTTTTT. As protein: CASSQVTGGTGELFF.

V gene TRBV7-2 combines with J gene TRBJ2-7, with 8 bases aligning to TRBD2. V shed 5 bases and J 5 bases; nucleotides not matched to a gene: 8. CDR1 SGHTA and CDR2 FQGNSA come from the germline V gene. There are 14 residues in the CDR3. CDR3 loop: CASSTGLARHEQYF. In nucleotides, the CDR3 is TGTGCCAGCAGCACAGGACTAGCACGCCACGAGCAGTACTTC.

The chain has TRBV30 and TRBJ2-2; 7 bases are shared with TRBD1. Germline lookup yields CDR1 GTSNPN and CDR2 SVGIG (reference sequence). The CDR3 consists of 14 residues. The J segment lost 8 bases and the V segment lost 0 bases, leaving 6 bases of the junction unmatched. The CDR3 loop reads CAWSVATGAGELFF. The CDR3 coding sequence is TGTGCCTGGAGTGTAGCCACAGGGGCAGGGGAGCTGTTTTTT. The full variable domain, completed using reference TRBV30 and TRBJ2-2, is SQTIHQWPATLVQPVGSPLSLECTVEGTSNPNLYWYRQAAGRGLQLLFYSVGIGQISSEVPQNLSASRPQDRQFILSSKKLLLSDSGFYLCAWSVATGAGELFFGEGSRLTVL.

This sequence joins TRBV5-1 and TRBJ1-1; tentative D call: TRBD1 (5 bases). Germline V gene lookup returns CDR1 SGHRS and CDR2 YFSETQ. The CDR3 is 17 residues long. V was cut by 2 bases and J by 4 bases, with 21 bases left in between. DNA for the CDR3: TGCGCCAGCAGCTTCCCGGATTCGGGGGAAGGCCTCACTGAAGCTTTCTTT. Translating it yields CASSFPDSGEGLTEAFF.

This sequence joins TRBV7-9 and TRBJ2-1; TRBD1 aligns across 7 bases. The CDR3 runs to 15 residues. Germline assignment: CDR1 SEHNR and CDR2 FQNEAQ (reference sequence). V gave up 2 bases and J gave up 6 bases; unmatched junction bases: 7. Here the CDR3 reads CASSLMPTGSNEQFF. CDR3 DNA: TGTGCCAGCAGCTTAATGCCGACAGGGAGCAATGAGCAGTTCTTC. Drawing the rest from reference TRBV7-9 and TRBJ2-1, the complete variable domain is DTGVSQNPRHKITKRGQNVTFRCDPISEHNRLYWYRQTLGQGPEFLTYFQNEAQLEKSRLLSDRFSAERPKGSFSTLEIQRTEQGDSAMYLCASSLMPTGSNEQFFGPGTRLTVL.

This chain links TRBV29-1 with TRBJ2-7, with D possibly matching TRBD1 (6 bases). This CDR3 is built from 14 residues. V lost 1 base and J lost 5, with 15 bases in between. Germline-derived CDR1 and CDR2 are SQVTM and ANQGSEA. The CDR3 loop is CSVEADRLGDEQYF. In nucleotides, the CDR3 is TGCAGCGTTGAAGCGGACAGACTCGGGGACGAGCAGTACTTC.